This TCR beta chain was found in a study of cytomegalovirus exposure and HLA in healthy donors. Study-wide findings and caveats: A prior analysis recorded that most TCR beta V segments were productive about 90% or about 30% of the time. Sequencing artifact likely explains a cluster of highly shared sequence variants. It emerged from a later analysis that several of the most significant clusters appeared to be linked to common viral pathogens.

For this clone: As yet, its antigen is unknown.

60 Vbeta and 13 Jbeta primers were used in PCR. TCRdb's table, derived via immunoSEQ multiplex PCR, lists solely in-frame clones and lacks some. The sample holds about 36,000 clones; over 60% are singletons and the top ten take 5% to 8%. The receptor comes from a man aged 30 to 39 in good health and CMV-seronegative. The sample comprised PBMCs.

Written as DNA, the CDR3 is TGTGCCAGCCAGGACAGGTTCCCCTACGAGCAGTACTTC. Translation: CASQDRFPYEQYF. This chain connects TRBV28 to TRBJ2-7; 7 bases fit TRBD1. V lost 8 bases to trimming and J lost 2 bases; unmatched junction nucleotides: 6. The CDR3 is 13 residues long. Germline V gene sequence: CDR1 MDHEN, CDR2 SYDVKM.